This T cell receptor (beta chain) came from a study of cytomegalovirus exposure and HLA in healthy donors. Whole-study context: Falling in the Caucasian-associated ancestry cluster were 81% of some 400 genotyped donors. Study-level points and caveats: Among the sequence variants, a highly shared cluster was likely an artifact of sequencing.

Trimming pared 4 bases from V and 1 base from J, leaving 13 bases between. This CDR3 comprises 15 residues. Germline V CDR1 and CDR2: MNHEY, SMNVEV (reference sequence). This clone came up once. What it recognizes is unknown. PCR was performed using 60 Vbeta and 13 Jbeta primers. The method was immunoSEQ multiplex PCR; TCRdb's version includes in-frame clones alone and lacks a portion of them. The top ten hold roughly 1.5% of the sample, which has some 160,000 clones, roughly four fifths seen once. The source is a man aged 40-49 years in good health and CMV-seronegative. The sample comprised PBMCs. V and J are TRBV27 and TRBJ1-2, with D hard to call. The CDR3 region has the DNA TGTGCCAGCAGTTCTTATATGGGCTTTAACTATGGCTACACCTTC. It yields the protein CASSSYMGFNYGYTF.